This T cell receptor (beta chain) was documented in a study of response to subunit inactivated influenza vaccine. CDR3 length equals 14 residues. Germline lookup yields CDR1 LGHDT and CDR2 YNNKEL (reference sequence). J gave up 8 bases and V 4 bases, and 5 bases lay outside the gene matches. TCRdb redid the calling of the RT-PCR reads with MiXCR, one entry per CDR3 protein. Among around 470,000 distinct CDR3 sequences listed, approximately 7.8% were seen once. The sequences come from PBMCs from blood, collected about 24 months after vaccination. The clonotype originates from a man between 45 and 75 years old who received an inactivated influenza vaccine. The chain combines TRBV3-1 with TRBJ1-4; TRBD1 agrees at 9 bases. The CDR3: CASSRGQGGEKLFF. DNA of the CDR3: TGTGCCAGCAGCCGGGGACAGGGAGGGGAAAAACTGTTTTTT.